This T cell receptor (beta chain) was observed in a study of T cell responses to AZD1222 COVID-19 vaccine. Overall study context: Both about-4-week and about-12-week second-dose recipients were combined. Study results and limitations: Baseline antibody screening turned up just a handful of seropositive AZD1222 recipients. White British people made up most donors, females outnumbered males, and clonal diversity was possibly underestimated. Spike regions recognized by vaccine-associated CD4 TCRs spanned the protein, led by 160-218 and 743-854.

Per germline, CDR1 MDHEN and CDR2 SYDVKM. The CDR3 consists of 15 residues. V was pared by 3 bases and J by 4 bases, with 15 bases between. Assay: immunoSEQ multiplex PCR; the TCRdb copy retains only in-frame clones and omits some. The repertoire includes roughly 150,000 clones, roughly 86% of them detected once, and over 4.5% sits in the top ten. Worth noting for this clone: What it recognizes is unknown.

This specimen was peripheral blood, taken on day 0 of AZD1222 vaccination. The receptor comes from an adult in good health. The V gene is TRBV28, the J gene TRBJ1-2; no clear D. Here the CDR3 reads CASSFVAAGLYGYTF. The CDR3 region has the DNA TGTGCCAGCAGTTTCGTGGCAGCCGGACTCTATGGCTACACCTTC.